The 26 T cell receptor beta chains given below trace back to one sample, sequenced in a study of beta chain features in type 1 diabetes. The antigens these receptors bind are not known. Findings of the study overall: Shortening that was moderate but significant affected the TCRB CDR3s of Type 1 diabetes patients in all four CD4+ subsets.

The investigators reverse transcribed all of the isolated RNA, so they sequenced expressed TCRB transcripts. Using immunoSEQ multiplex PCR, the repertoire was profiled, and TCRdb retains in-frame clones only, with some absent. The data hold hundreds of thousands of clones, with around an eighth observed a single time. The source material was naive CD4+ T cells from blood. The receptors here all came from a man aged 18 to 29 with type 1 diabetes.

In DNA form, the CDR3 reads TGCAGTCGAATAGGGTCCGAGACCCAGTACTTC. It encodes CSRIGSETQYF. This chain uses TRBV20-1 with TRBJ2-5; D uncertain. The CDR3 loop spans 11 amino acids. Looked up from germline, CDR1 is DFQATT and CDR2 is SNEGSKA (reference sequence). V gave up 8 bases and J gave up 5 bases, with 12 bases separating them.

V and J are TRBV10-3 and TRBJ2-7; 7 nucleotides agree with TRBD2. CDR1 and CDR2 (germline): ENHRY, SYGVKD. This CDR3 spans 13 amino acids. V shed 11 bases and J 7 bases; nucleotides not matched to a gene: 14. CDR3 sequence (DNA): TGTGCCTCCACGGCGGGGCAGGGAGGGGAGCAGTACTTC. This codes for CASTAGQGGEQYF.

In its sample, this clone was seen a few times. The DNA of the CDR3 is TGCAGCTCGACCAAACAGGGTAACTATGGCTACACCTTC. It yields the protein CSSTKQGNYGYTF. V is TRBV29-1 and J is TRBJ1-2; D is perhaps TRBD1 (6 bases). V was trimmed by 8 bases and J by 1 base, leaving 14 bases between them. Germline-derived CDR1 and CDR2 are SQVTM and ANQGSEA. The CDR3 has 13 residues.

This clone appeared a few times. This sequence joins TRBV7-9 and TRBJ2-2, with a weak D call TRBD2 (6 bases). CDR3 length: 17 amino acids. V lost 5 bases and J 2 bases, leaving 18 bases between the germline ends. Germline CDR1 is SEHNR and CDR2 is FQNEAQ (reference sequence). The CDR3, as DNA: TGTGCCAGCAGCCCGGGGACTCGCGGGGTTAACACCGGGGAGCTGTTTTTT. The encoded protein is CASSPGTRGVNTGELFF. The variable domain in full, with the rest retrieved from reference TRBV7-9 and TRBJ2-2, is DTGVSQNPRHKITKRGQNVTFRCDPISEHNRLYWYRQTLGQGPEFLTYFQNEAQLEKSRLLSDRFSAERPKGSFSTLEIQRTEQGDSAMYLCASSPGTRGVNTGELFFGEGSRLTVL.

V gene TRBV28 combines with J gene TRBJ1-2; 9 bases are shared with TRBD1. Germline V gene lookup returns CDR1 MDHEN and CDR2 SYDVKM. This CDR3 comprises 13 residues. V was clipped by 4 bases and J by 6 bases; unmatched bases: 3. CDR3 sequence reads: CASSWTGANGYTF. In DNA form, the CDR3 reads TGTGCCAGCAGTTGGACAGGGGCTAATGGCTACACCTTC.

J is TRBJ2-2 and V is TRBV9; either TRBD1 or TRBD2 may supply D (5 bases each). This CDR3 region has 15 residues. Trimming removed 4 bases at V and 6 bases at J, with 16 bases between. Germline V gene sequence: CDR1 SGDLS, CDR2 YYNGEE. For the CDR3, the DNA is TGTGCCAGCAGCCCCGTGGGCAGGGAGTCCGGGGAGCTGTTTTTT. Translating it yields CASSPVGRESGELFF.

The V call is TRBV5-4, the J call TRBJ2-1, with TRBD2 matching over 7 bases. Germline trimming cut 0 bases from V and 4 bases from J; bases unmatched to any gene: 7. CDR1 SGHNT and CDR2 YYREEE come from the germline V gene (reference sequence). There are 16 residues in the CDR3. The CDR3 region has the DNA TGTGCCAGCAGCTTGGAGGGGCTAGCGGAGTACAATGAGCAGTTCTTC. This encodes CASSLEGLAEYNEQFF.

In this sample, this clone turned up a few times. This CDR3 reads CASSPQDRVYGYTF. The CDR3 coding sequence is TGTGCCAGCTCACCTCAGGACAGGGTATACGGCTACACCTTC. The chain combines TRBV18 with TRBJ1-2; 8 nucleotides align to TRBD1. The CDR3 sequence is 14 residues long. CDR1 and CDR2 (germline): KGHSH, LQKENI. J gave up 8 bases and V 3 bases, and 8 bases lay outside the gene matches.

The chain uses TRBV5-1 and TRBJ2-1; 9 bases line up with TRBD2. CDR1 is SGHRS and CDR2 is YFSETQ in the germline V gene. The CDR3 runs 15 residues. V gave up 2 bases and J gave up 7 bases; unmatched junction bases: 7. CDR3 DNA sequence: TGCGCCAGCAGCTTTCTCCCTAGCGGGACGAATGAGCAGTTCTTC. Translation: CASSFLPSGTNEQFF.

CDR3: CASSLAAGGFGGYTF. CDR3 coding DNA: TGTGCCAGCAGCTTAGCAGCAGGGGGATTTGGTGGCTACACCTTC. This chain connects TRBV7-9 to TRBJ1-2; 7 positions match TRBD1. The CDR3 extends over 15 amino acids. Trimming cost V 0 bases and J 7 bases; bases outside gene matches: 8. Germline CDR1 and CDR2: SEHNR and FQNEAQ (reference sequence).

This clone has more than one count but fewer than ten. The V gene is TRBV29-1, the J gene TRBJ1-5; no definite D call. Germline V gives CDR1 SQVTM, CDR2 ANQGSEA. With 4 bases removed from V and 0 bases from J, the gap between germline ends came to 10 bases. This CDR3 spans 14 amino acids. The CDR3 region has the DNA TGCAGCGTTGTGGTGGGGATTAGCAATCAGCCCCAGCATTTT. Translated: CSVVVGISNQPQHF. The full variable domain, in which reference TRBV29-1 and TRBJ1-5 provide the parts outside the CDR3, is SAVISQKPSRDICQRGTSLTIQCQVDSQVTMMFWYRQQPGQSLTLIATANQGSEATYESGFVIDKFPISRPNLTFSTLTVSNMSPEDSSIYLCSVVVGISNQPQHFGDGTRLSIL.

This clone was counted a few times. The chain recombines TRBV5-1 with TRBJ1-4, with a tentative D call TRBD1 (6 bases). With 4 bases removed from V and 8 bases from J, the gap between germline ends came to 15 bases. The CDR3 runs 14 residues. CDR1 SGHRS and CDR2 YFSETQ come from the germline V gene. The DNA for the CDR3 is TGCGCCAGCAGCCAGGGGACGAGTTGGGAAAAACTGTTTTTT. This encodes CASSQGTSWEKLFF.

In its sample, this clone was seen a few times. The chain is built from TRBV6-4 and TRBJ2-1; 9 bases line up with TRBD2. Germline V gene lookup returns CDR1 MRHNA and CDR2 SNTAGT. The trim removed 3 bases at V and 3 bases at J, leaving 3 bases unmatched. The CDR3 is 15 amino acids. The CDR3 region has the DNA TGTGCCAGCAGTGAAAGTAGCGGGAGCTACAATGAGCAGTTCTTC. Translating it yields CASSESSGSYNEQFF.

The chain joins TRBV5-4 to TRBJ2-2; perhaps TRBD1 as D (7 bases). V lost 5 bases, J lost 8 bases, and 25 bases lay in between. The CDR3 is 17 amino acids. Germline V gene data show CDR1 as SGHNT and CDR2 as YYREEE (reference sequence). CDR3 sequence (DNA): TGTGCCAGCAGACTAGGAGGGGGCCTCATAGTTGGAGGGGAGCTGTTTTTT. It translates to CASRLGGGLIVGGELFF.

There are a few counts of this clone. The J gene is TRBJ1-6, the V gene TRBV30; D unresolved. This CDR3 spans 13 amino acids. In germline, CDR1 is GTSNPN, CDR2 SVGIG (reference sequence). The V and J ends lost 2 bases and 6 bases respectively, with 8 bases between them. CDR3 in DNA: TGTGCCTGGAGTTTAGGGATTAATTCACCCCTCCACTTT. Amino acid sequence: CAWSLGINSPLHF. Supplemented by reference TRBV30 and TRBJ1-6, the full variable domain reads SQTIHQWPATLVQPVGSPLSLECTVEGTSNPNLYWYRQAAGRGLQLLFYSVGIGQISSEVPQNLSASRPQDRQFILSSKKLLLSDSGFYLCAWSLGINSPLHFGNGTRLTVT.

This sequence joins TRBV27 and TRBJ1-1; no definite D call. The CDR3 sequence is 15 residues long. The germline V gene has CDR1 MNHEY and CDR2 SMNVEV (reference sequence). Trimming pared 4 bases from V and 2 bases from J, leaving 14 bases between. The CDR3 bases are TGTGCCAGCAGTTCCCCCCGGGAGAGCAACACTGAAGCTTTCTTT. This translates into CASSSPRESNTEAFF.

This clone has only a few counts. This sample also contains other DNA sequences that code for the same CDR3. This sequence joins TRBV7-2 and TRBJ2-5; D ambiguous. Trimming removed 0 bases from V and 4 bases from J, with 3 bases in between. The CDR3 loop spans 12 amino acids. Germline CDR1 reads SGHTA; CDR2 reads FQGNSA. The CDR3 here is CASSLALETQYF. In DNA, the CDR3 is TGTGCCAGCAGCTTAGCGCTAGAGACCCAGTACTTC.

In nucleotides, the CDR3 is TGTGCCAGCTCCCCCGGACTAGCGGTAGCCAAAAACATTCAGTACTTC. Translating gives CASSPGLAVAKNIQYF. V and J are TRBV18 and TRBJ2-4; TRBD2 agrees at 10 bases. Germline V gives CDR1 KGHSH, CDR2 LQKENI. There are 16 residues in the CDR3. V dropped 6 bases and J dropped 0; count of bases not matched to a gene: 5. The complete variable domain, with remaining parts taken from reference TRBV18 and TRBJ2-4, reads NAGVMQNPRHLVRRRGQEARLRCSPMKGHSHVYWYRQLPEEGLKFMVYLQKENIIDESGMPKERFSAEFPKEGPSILRIQQVVRGDSAAYFCASSPGLAVAKNIQYFGAGTRLSVL.

This clone came up a few times. The rearrangement uses TRBV25-1 and TRBJ1-5, with TRBD1 identical over 7 bases. Per the germline V gene, CDR1 is MGHDK and CDR2 is SYGVNS. The V segment lost 10 bases and the J segment 0 bases; nucleotides outside the gene matches: 6. The CDR3 extends over 14 amino acids. CDR3 bases: TGTGCCAAATGGGACAGTTTTAGCAATCAGCCCCAGCATTTT. The encoded protein is CAKWDSFSNQPQHF.

The chain employs TRBV5-6 and TRBJ2-5; D unresolved. V lost 4 bases to trimming and J lost 5 bases, with 9 bases between them. CDR1 is SGHDT, CDR2 YYEEEE, per germline. This CDR3 is 12 amino acids long. The CDR3 here is CASSRFDETQYF. Here the CDR3 DNA reads TGTGCCAGCAGCCGCTTTGACGAGACCCAGTACTTC.

The table lists this clone with a few counts. The chain carries TRBV4-2 and TRBJ1-2; D is uncertain. V dropped 0 bases and J dropped 3 bases, with 14 bases sitting between them. Germline loops: CDR1 LGHNA, CDR2 YNFKEQ. There are 16 residues in the CDR3. In DNA, the CDR3 is TGTGCCAGCAGCCAAGATCATGGGATTGATGACTATGGCTACACCTTC. Protein: CASSQDHGIDDYGYTF.

The V and J genes are TRBV15 and TRBJ1-4; D call uncertain. This CDR3 comprises 13 residues. V lost 8 bases and J lost 3, with 10 bases in between. CDR1 and CDR2 (germline): LNHNV, YYDKDF (reference sequence). The CDR3 bases are TGTGCCACCCTGCGCGGGCCTAATGAAAAACTGTTTTTT. Amino acid sequence: CATLRGPNEKLFF.

The rearrangement joins TRBV6-5 to TRBJ2-5; 7 bases are a match to TRBD1. Germline V gives CDR1 MNHEY, CDR2 SVGAGI. V gave up 4 bases and J gave up 2 bases; unmatched junction bases: 7. CDR3 length equals 15 residues. CDR3 DNA sequence: TGTGCCAGCAGTTCCCTCGGGACAGCTCAAGAGACCCAGTACTTC. It yields the protein CASSSLGTAQETQYF.

The rearrangement joins TRBV11-2 to TRBJ1-4, with unresolved D. CDR3 length equals 14 residues. V was trimmed by 1 base and J by 5 bases, leaving 8 bases between them. Germline CDR1 SGHAT, CDR2 FQNNGV. The CDR3 DNA sequence: TGTGCCAGCAGCTTAGCTGGTTGGAATGAAAAACTGTTTTTT. Amino acid sequence: CASSLAGWNEKLFF.

The chain uses TRBV5-1 and TRBJ2-7; the D call may be TRBD1 or TRBD2 (5 bases each). This CDR3 has 15 amino acids. Germline CDR1 is SGHRS and CDR2 is YFSETQ. V lost 5 bases and J lost 0, with 15 bases in between. The CDR3 region has the DNA TGCGCCAGCAGACGAATGGGGGAATCCTCCTACGAGCAGTACTTC. It encodes CASRRMGESSYEQYF.

The chain links TRBV19 to TRBJ1-2, with D possibly matching TRBD1 (5 bases). CDR1 and CDR2 (germline): LNHDA, SQIVND (reference sequence). Trimming cost V 8 bases and J 4 bases, with 11 bases left between them. The CDR3 runs 12 residues. Written as DNA, the CDR3 is TGTGCCAGTTCGAGAGGGACCTATGGCTACACCTTC. Its translation: CASSRGTYGYTF.